This entry features one T cell receptor beta chain sequence. This CDR3 has 15 amino acids. The V gene lost 6 bases and the J gene lost 7 bases, with 19 bases spanning the gap. Germline V CDR1 and CDR2: MDHEN, SYDVKM. The data are from a study of blood T cell repertoires in COVID-19. Study-level information: Sources were T cells, B-cell-depleted T cells, or PBMCs; the material itself was cDNA or gDNA.

As processed by the authors: It was from reference gene primer amplification that nucleated cell counts were estimated. TCRdb keeps only in-frame clones here, not all; method: immunoSEQ multiplex PCR. That table is the source of V, J and clone size, and D and trimming were worked out from the DNA. Of about 280,000 clones in the sample, 86% were seen once. This receptor was obtained from a middle-aged man with active or convalescent COVID-19. The chain couples TRBV28 to TRBJ2-1; weak D call: TRBD2 (6 bases). Specimen: peripheral blood. DNA of the CDR3: TGTGCCAGCAGCGGAGCCGGGACTTCAAGAAATGAGCAGTTCTTC. Translated: CASSGAGTSRNEQFF.